This passage covers 32 T cell receptor beta chains from one sample sequenced in a study of control samples from healthy donors and cancer patients. Sequenced by immunoSEQ multiplex PCR; TCRdb stores in-frame clones only, minus some. Of some 120,000 clones listed, approximately 93% are singletons. Sequenced: blood. The receptors stem from a man in his thirties or forties in good health.

This chain uses TRBV27 with TRBJ1-6, with no clear D. CDR1 is MNHEY, CDR2 SMNVEV, per germline (reference sequence). The CDR3 covers 15 residues. Trimming removed 6 bases at V and 4 bases at J, with 13 bases between. The CDR3 region is CASRNHGSYNSPLHF. The CDR3, as DNA: TGTGCCAGCAGGAATCACGGCAGTTATAATTCACCCCTCCACTTT.

The CDR3 loop reads CASSEDLGDPEAFF. The CDR3 nucleotides read TGTGCCAGCAGTGAGGACCTGGGGGACCCTGAAGCTTTCTTT. V and J are TRBV2 and TRBJ1-1; perhaps TRBD1 as D (5 bases). V shed 3 bases and J shed 6 bases, with 14 bases lying between them. Germline V CDR1 and CDR2: SNHLY, FYNNEI. The CDR3 consists of 14 residues.

This clone appeared a single time. The V gene is TRBV30, the J gene TRBJ1-2, with D unresolved. Trimming stripped 5 bases from V and 2 bases from J, with 12 bases between. Per germline, CDR1 GTSNPN and CDR2 SVGIG (reference sequence). This CDR3 contains 13 residues. The CDR3, as DNA: TGTGCCTGGGGGGTAGAAGCCAACTATGGCTACACCTTC. Its protein product is CAWGVEANYGYTF.

This rearrangement joins TRBV29-1 to TRBJ2-6; no clear D. Per germline, CDR1 SQVTM and CDR2 ANQGSEA. V was clipped by 0 bases and J by 1 base, with 7 bases between them. The CDR3 has 15 amino acids. The CDR3 DNA reads TGCAGCGTTGAAGATCCTGGGTCTGGGGCCAACGTCCTGACTTTC. It codes for CSVEDPGSGANVLTF.

This chain joins TRBV29-1 and TRBJ2-7; D is ambiguous. V gave up 3 bases and J gave up 2 bases, with 8 bases separating them. Germline assignment: CDR1 SQVTM and CDR2 ANQGSEA. CDR3 length: 12 residues. As DNA, the CDR3 is TGCAGCGTTGACGGCGGCACCTACGAGCAGTACTTC. Translating gives CSVDGGTYEQYF.

This chain uses TRBV7-9 with TRBJ2-6; 7 bases match TRBD1. V lost 5 bases, J lost 0 bases, and 7 bases stayed unmatched. CDR1 and CDR2 from the germline V gene are SEHNR and FQNEAQ (reference sequence). This CDR3 has 17 residues. The CDR3 reads CASSTYTGASGANVLTF. The CDR3 coding sequence is TGTGCCAGCAGCACATATACAGGGGCCTCTGGGGCCAACGTCCTGACTTTC.

In its sample, this clone was seen a few times. The chain carries TRBV10-3 and TRBJ2-6; D tentatively reads TRBD1 or TRBD2 (5 bases each). The CDR3 has 14 residues. V was clipped by 6 bases and J by 2 bases, with 8 bases between them. From germline, CDR1 is ENHRY and CDR2 SYGVKD. The CDR3 reads CAISRGAGANVLTF. CDR3 nucleotide sequence: TGTGCCATCAGCCGAGGGGCTGGGGCCAACGTCCTGACTTTC.

V and J are TRBV12-3 or TRBV12-4 and TRBJ1-1; TRBD1 is a possible D gene (6 bases). Trimming shortened V by 6 bases and J by 6 bases, and 11 bases separated the two germline ends. This CDR3 is built from 12 residues. CDR3 region: CASSKGGAEAFF. DNA for the CDR3: TGTGCCAGCAGCAAAGGGGGGGCTGAAGCTTTCTTT.

J is TRBJ2-5 and V is TRBV11-2; D is unresolved. This CDR3 is built from 12 residues. Germline V gives CDR1 SGHAT, CDR2 FQNNGV. The V gene lost 5 bases and the J gene lost 1 base, with 5 bases spanning the gap. CDR3 residues: CASSRIQETQYF. For the CDR3, the DNA is TGTGCCAGCAGCCGAATCCAAGAGACCCAGTACTTC.

The V gene is TRBV6-4, the J gene TRBJ1-6; 9 bases are shared with TRBD1. CDR1 and CDR2 (germline): MRHNA, SNTAGT. With V trimmed by 6 bases and J by 12 bases, 6 bases remained unmatched. The CDR3 is made up of 13 amino acids. The CDR3 loop reads CASSADRGGPLHF. The CDR3 coding sequence is TGTGCCAGCAGCGCGGACAGGGGTGGACCCCTCCACTTT.

Comment on this clone: Other DNA variants within this sample encode the same CDR3. The V gene is TRBV2, the J gene TRBJ2-3; D not resolved. The CDR3 sequence is 12 residues long. Trimming pared 4 bases from V and 3 bases from J, leaving 5 bases between. CDR1 and CDR2 (germline): SNHLY, FYNNEI. DNA for the CDR3: TGTGCCAGCAGTGGAATTACAGATACGCAGTATTTT. Translation gives CASSGITDTQYF.

The rearrangement links TRBV6-1 to TRBJ2-7, with a weak D call TRBD1 (5 bases). CDR3 length: 17 residues. CDR1 is MNHNS, CDR2 SASEGT, per germline. Trimming took 0 bases from V and 1 from J, leaving 16 bases between them. Here the CDR3 DNA reads TGTGCCAGCAGTGAAGCATCAGGGTCGCGCAGGTCCTACGAGCAGTACTTC. Amino acids: CASSEASGSRRSYEQYF.

This sequence joins TRBV5-8 and TRBJ2-1; no clear D. Germline-derived CDR1 and CDR2 are SGHTS and YDEGEE. The CDR3 is made up of 14 amino acids. V was trimmed by 4 bases and J by 7 bases, leaving 15 bases between them. The CDR3 DNA follows: TGTGCCAGCAGCCTGGATATAGGGTGGAATGAGCAGTTCTTC. Translating it yields CASSLDIGWNEQFF.

The chain links TRBV2 to TRBJ2-4; weak D call: TRBD1 (6 bases). This CDR3 contains 15 residues. In germline, CDR1 is SNHLY, CDR2 FYNNEI. V lost 8 bases to trimming and J lost 0 bases, with 14 bases between them. CDR3 region: CASAGTPLAKNIQYF. CDR3 bases: TGTGCCAGCGCCGGGACACCCCTAGCCAAAAACATTCAGTACTTC.

The chain employs TRBV13 and TRBJ2-2, with 7 bases identical to TRBD2. The V gene end was trimmed by 5 bases and the J gene end by 1 base; junction bases not matched to a gene: 4. Germline CDR1 is PRHDT and CDR2 is FYEKMQ (reference sequence). The CDR3 extends over 15 amino acids. The chain's CDR3 is CASSAGTMNTGELFF. DNA of the CDR3: TGTGCCAGCAGCGCCGGGACTATGAACACCGGGGAGCTGTTTTTT.

This clone was recorded once. This rearrangement joins TRBV9 to TRBJ1-1; D gene ambiguous. The CDR3 runs 12 residues. V lost 1 base and J lost 10, with 11 bases in between. Germline loops: CDR1 SGDLS, CDR2 YYNGEE. Here the CDR3 DNA reads TGTGCCAGCAGCGTACTTAGGGAGGGAGCTTTCTTT. Translation gives CASSVLREGAFF.

This chain links TRBV6-4 with TRBJ2-2, with TRBD1 as a possible D gene (5 bases). The CDR3 contains 16 residues. Germline V gene lookup returns CDR1 MRHNA and CDR2 SNTAGT. V was cut by 2 bases and J by 1 base, with 11 bases left in between. The CDR3 sequence is CASSDPGQGNTGELFF. CDR3 in DNA: TGTGCCAGCAGTGACCCAGGGCAGGGGAACACCGGGGAGCTGTTTTTT.

The chain employs TRBV6-5 and TRBJ2-5; 8 bases fit TRBD2. Germline lookup yields CDR1 MNHEY and CDR2 SVGAGI. The J segment lost 2 bases and the V segment lost 0 bases, leaving 5 bases of the junction unmatched. The CDR3 is made up of 16 amino acids. This CDR3 reads CASSYSSRGGQETQYF. In DNA form, the CDR3 reads TGTGCCAGCAGTTACTCGTCCCGGGGGGGGCAAGAGACCCAGTACTTC.

This chain links TRBV6-1 with TRBJ2-5; TRBD1 aligns across 7 bases. Germline V gene sequence: CDR1 MNHNS, CDR2 SASEGT. The CDR3 length is 16 residues. V dropped 1 base and J dropped 0; count of bases not matched to a gene: 5. CDR3 residues: CASSEGEGAYQETQYF. The CDR3 DNA sequence: TGTGCCAGCAGTGAAGGTGAGGGGGCGTACCAAGAGACCCAGTACTTC.

The genes are TRBV6-5 and TRBJ2-2; TRBD2 agrees at 7 bases. V lost 10 bases, J lost 5 bases, and 13 bases stayed unmatched. This CDR3 has 15 residues. Germline V gene data show CDR1 as MNHEY and CDR2 as SVGAGI. The CDR3 reads CATAGEGLKTGELFF. In nucleotides, the CDR3 is TGTGCCACCGCGGGGGAGGGTCTCAAAACCGGGGAGCTGTTTTTT.

V usage is TRBV28 and J usage is TRBJ1-5; D may be TRBD1 (6 bases). CDR1 MDHEN and CDR2 SYDVKM come from the germline V gene. Trimming removed 3 bases at V and 6 bases at J, with 18 bases between. This CDR3 has 16 amino acids. The CDR3 protein is CASSFSSGAGGQPQHF. CDR3 in DNA: TGTGCCAGCAGTTTTTCCTCAGGGGCCGGGGGTCAGCCCCAGCATTTT.

The chain carries TRBV6-6 and TRBJ1-2; 8 nucleotides match TRBD1. The CDR3 contains 14 residues. Germline V CDR1 and CDR2: MNHNY, SVGAGI (reference sequence). V lost 9 bases to trimming and J lost 2 bases; unmatched junction nucleotides: 8. The CDR3 DNA sequence: TGTGCCAGTGCCAGGGGGCTGGGGAACTATGGCTACACCTTC. Translation: CASARGLGNYGYTF.

The chain employs TRBV5-4 and TRBJ2-1; 11 nucleotides line up with TRBD2. Germline values: CDR1 SGHNT, CDR2 YYREEE (reference sequence). This CDR3 comprises 15 residues. The V segment lost 4 bases and the J segment 7 bases; nucleotides outside the gene matches: 7. The CDR3 loop reads CASSLAGGFENEQFF. CDR3 bases: TGTGCCAGCAGCCTAGCGGGGGGATTCGAAAATGAGCAGTTCTTC.

To note about this clone: Other DNA variants within this sample encode the same CDR3. The chain couples TRBV15 to TRBJ1-5; 7 bases agree with TRBD1. This CDR3 spans 18 amino acids. Per the germline V gene, CDR1 is LNHNV and CDR2 is YYDKDF (reference sequence). V lost 6 bases to trimming and J lost 2 bases; unmatched junction nucleotides: 16. The chain's CDR3 is CATSPEGALGRGNQPQHF. The CDR3 DNA reads as TGTGCCACCAGTCCCGAGGGGGCCCTTGGGCGGGGCAATCAGCCCCAGCATTTT.

The chain recombines TRBV7-2 with TRBJ1-5; D not certain. V shed 5 bases and J shed 2 bases, with 10 bases lying between them. Germline CDR1 is SGHTA and CDR2 is FQGNSA. CDR3 size: 14 residues. The CDR3 reads CASSPSGGNQPQHF. DNA of the CDR3: TGTGCCAGCAGCCCCAGCGGGGGCAATCAGCCCCAGCATTTT.

In this sample, this clone turned up once. The chain carries TRBV5-6 and TRBJ2-3; TRBD2 is a possible D gene (6 bases). Germline V gives CDR1 SGHDT, CDR2 YYEEEE. This CDR3 has 15 amino acids. With 1 base removed from V and 2 bases from J, the gap between germline ends came to 11 bases. The CDR3, as DNA: TGTGCCAGCAGCTTGTATAGCGGCCACACAGATACGCAGTATTTT. Protein sequence: CASSLYSGHTDTQYF.

This clone was seen once. The rearrangement uses TRBV11-2 and TRBJ2-1, with D perhaps TRBD2 (6 bases). This CDR3 has 15 residues. Per the germline V gene, CDR1 is SGHAT and CDR2 is FQNNGV. Trimming stripped 0 bases from V and 7 bases from J, with 13 bases between. CDR3 amino acids: CASSLDGGLGNEQFF. DNA for the CDR3: TGTGCCAGCAGCTTAGATGGGGGACTTGGGAATGAGCAGTTCTTC.

A note on this clone: One end of the junction is discordant with germline, which a read error may explain. The chain has TRBV19 and TRBJ2-3, with 10 bases that match TRBD2. The CDR3 extends over 14 amino acids. Germline assignment: CDR1 LNHDA and CDR2 SQIVND (reference sequence). CDR3: CASRKRGGTDTQYF. CDR3 in DNA: TGTGCCAGTCGTAAGCGGGGGGGCACCGATACGCAGTATTTT.

This rearrangement joins TRBV6-5 to TRBJ2-5; D could derive from TRBD1 or TRBD2 (6 bases each). V was shortened by 5 bases and J by 4 bases, with 17 bases between the two germline ends. Germline V gene lookup returns CDR1 MNHEY and CDR2 SVGAGI. This CDR3 has 15 amino acids. Written as DNA, the CDR3 is TGTGCCAGCAGTCCCCAGAAGGGGGGAGGAGAGACCCAGTACTTC. Protein product: CASSPQKGGGETQYF.

CDR3 bases: TGTGCCAGCAGCTTGGGGCAGGGGAGGGATACGCAGTATTTT. Protein sequence: CASSLGQGRDTQYF. The rearrangement uses TRBV7-7 and TRBJ2-3; tentatively, D is TRBD1 or TRBD2 (6 bases each). The CDR3 spans 14 residues. The germline V gene encodes CDR1 SSHAT and CDR2 FNYEAQ (reference sequence). The germline V and J ends were trimmed by 3 bases and 6 bases, with 13 bases remaining between them. Full variable domain (rest looked up from reference TRBV7-7 and TRBJ2-3): GAGVSQSPRYKVTKRGQDVTLRCDPISSHATLYWYQQALGQGPEFLTYFNYEAQPDKSGLPSDRFSAERPEGSISTLTIQRTEQRDSAMYRCASSLGQGRDTQYFGPGTRLTVL.

The table lists this clone with a count of one. The chain carries TRBV13 and TRBJ2-7; 9 bases agree with TRBD1. With V trimmed by 5 bases and J by 2 bases, 4 bases remained unmatched. This CDR3 is 14 amino acids long. The germline V gene encodes CDR1 PRHDT and CDR2 FYEKMQ (reference sequence). CDR3 loop: CASSMGQGTYEQYF. CDR3 DNA: TGTGCCAGCAGCATGGGACAGGGAACCTACGAGCAGTACTTC.

The J gene is TRBJ1-6, the V gene TRBV25-1; perhaps TRBD1 as D (5 bases). There are 14 residues in the CDR3. The germline gives CDR1 MGHDK, CDR2 SYGVNS. Deletions cut 7 bases from V and 11 bases from J, with 18 bases between. This CDR3 is CASKRLGGTAPLHF. CDR3 in DNA: TGTGCCAGCAAACGTCTCGGGGGGACGGCACCCCTCCACTTT.